This entry features one T cell receptor (beta chain) sequence. Antigen specificity is unknown. Sequenced by immunoSEQ multiplex PCR; TCRdb stores in-frame clones only, minus some. Of about 160,000 clones detected, 92% appear once; the ten largest clones hold roughly 4.3%. This specimen belongs to a study of T cell responses to AZD1222 COVID-19 vaccine. Study outcomes and limitations: Repertoire sampling happened only post peak T cell response. Spike-specific TCR breadth and depth both grew after two AZD1222 doses. Unmutated variant regions are reportedly targeted by nearly half of spike-specific TCRs. CD4 TCRs covered the whole spike, strongest at regions 160-218 and 743-854.

The starting material was peripheral blood, obtained on day 0 of MenACWY control vaccination. The TCR was taken from an adult in good health.

In DNA form, the CDR3 reads TGTGCCAGCAGCTTGGATACTAGCACCTACAATGAGCAGTTCTTC. Translated: CASSLDTSTYNEQFF. This rearrangement joins TRBV5-4 to TRBJ2-1, with D perhaps matching TRBD2 (6 bases). The V end lost 0 bases, the J end lost 2 bases, and 9 bases lay between the germline ends. Germline values: CDR1 SGHNT, CDR2 YYREEE (reference sequence). The CDR3 is 15 residues long.